The sequence of this T cell receptor (beta chain) was determined in a study of T cells in Graves' hyperthyroidism and ophthalmopathy. Pregnant or lactating patients were excluded, as were those with uncontrolled infection or other autoimmune disease. The TCR beta CDR3 regions underwent amplification using RNA transcripts as the source. A first-round RT-PCR of the TCR CDR3 used the HTBI primer set. TCRdb re-called the multiplex PCR reads with MiXCR, one entry per CDR3 protein. The profile shows about 840,000 distinct CDR3 sequences, over 35% of them singletons. The CDR3 runs to 12 residues. In germline, CDR1 is MNHNY, CDR2 SVGAGI (reference sequence). V lost 5 bases and J 10 bases, leaving 14 bases between the germline ends. In its sample, this clonotype was seen many times.

The source is a man between 18 and 29 years old with Graves' hyperthyroidism. Input material: blood. The chain has TRBV6-6 and TRBJ1-2; no firm D call. CDR3 DNA: TGTGCCAGCAGTCTACCTGGGAGGAACTACACCTTC. Amino acid sequence: CASSLPGRNYTF.